Listed here is a single TCR beta chain. The antigen is not known. An end of the junction differs from the germline gene, which may be a read error. This sample is drawn from a study of tumor-infiltrating lymphocytes in primary liver carcinoma. The overall study: Tumors were stage T1-T3 N0M0, about 4 to 11 cm across.

Whole-study results and caveats: Tumor samples exhibited a significantly greater top-250-clone fraction than blood samples (p = 0.039).

Making TCR beta cDNA involved around 520 ng total RNA and a constant-region primer. Sequencing libraries for TCR beta derived from three nested multiplex PCR rounds that used slightly modified ARM-PCR. TCRdb analysed the multiplex PCR reads with MiXCR anew, one entry per CDR3 protein. Among 75,000 to 80,000 distinct CDR3 sequences, roughly 71% were seen once, and the ten largest hold roughly 28%. Starting material for RNA and DNA co-extraction consisted of about 20-30 mg of unsorted bulk tissue. This TCR derives from a man aged 35 to 55 with primary liver carcinoma and hepatitis B virus infection. The source material was tumor-adjacent normal liver tissue.

CDR3 coding DNA: TGTACCAGCAGGGGGATGGGGATCGGGGAGCTGTTTTTT. Translated, it gives CTSRGMGIGELFF. V is TRBV5-4 and J is TRBJ2-2; 7 positions match TRBD1. The CDR3 covers 13 residues. Germline V gene data show CDR1 as SGHNT and CDR2 as YYREEE (reference sequence).